This T cell receptor (beta chain) comes out of a study of PD-1 blockade in classical Hodgkin lymphoma. The CDR3 length is 14 residues. Trimming took off 1 base at V and 7 bases at J, with 13 bases between the two ends. From germline, CDR1 is MGHRA and CDR2 YSYEKL. With respect to this clone: Antigen specificity is unknown.

The method was immunoSEQ multiplex PCR; TCRdb's version includes in-frame clones alone and lacks a portion of them. The data show about 97,000 clones, roughly 83% seen once. Whole-study findings and limits: By cycle point C4D1, TCR diversity had risen significantly in CD4+ cells (but not CD8+ cells). Relative to healthy donors, newly diagnosed patients reportedly had lower baseline TCR diversity, which was reported as lower still in relapsed/refractory patients. Patients newly diagnosed and complete responders had comparable baseline diversity.

Relapses following autologous stem cell transplantation were seen in all patients, with brentuximab vedotin exposure varying. This material consisted of peripheral blood mononuclear cells (PBMCs), taken at baseline. The receptor was derived from a human donor with classical Hodgkin lymphoma. The chain employs TRBV4-1 and TRBJ1-1; no clear D gene. Here the CDR3 DNA reads TGCGCCAGCAGCCAAGCCGTTACTAGCATTGAAGCTTTCTTT. This translates into CASSQAVTSIEAFF.